A selection of T cell receptor beta chains follows, all from one sample in a study of beta chain features in type 1 diabetes. Here immunoSEQ multiplex PCR was the method, and the copy in TCRdb shows in-frame clones only, minus some. This sample carries some 270,000 clones, around 9.9% of them seen once, and the ten largest clones take 0.017%. Source material: naive CD4+ T cells from blood. The receptors derive from a man under 40 with type 1 diabetes. The CDR3 runs from the conserved cysteine through the conserved F or W. A D gene is named only where the DNA matches it firmly. Clone size is shown for a subset of rows, as once, few, many or a class of expanded clone.

v_call,clone_size,j_call,d_call,cdr3_nt,cdr3_aa
TRBV28,.,TRBJ1-2,.,TGTGCCAGCAGCCTAGGGGGAAGTCGTTACACCTTC,CASSLGGSRYTF
TRBV27,few,TRBJ1-5,TRBD1,TGTGCCAGCAGTTTGGGGGGACAGGCGGGTCAGCCCCAGCATTTT,CASSLGGQAGQPQHF
TRBV18,.,TRBJ1-2,.,TGTGCCAGCTCACCGAGGGTATTCTATGGCTACACCTTC,CASSPRVFYGYTF
TRBV5-1,.,TRBJ1-4,.,TGCGCCAGCAGCTTTGGAACGGGAAACGAAAAACTGTTTTTT,CASSFGTGNEKLFF
TRBV7-8,few,TRBJ1-5,.,TGTGCCAGCAGCCCCCGGACTAATCAGCCCCAGCATTTT,CASSPRTNQPQHF
TRBV7-7,.,TRBJ2-1,.,TGTGCTAGCAGCTTAGAACGAGGTTCCTACAATGAGCAGTTCTTC,CASSLERGSYNEQFF
TRBV28,few,TRBJ2-7,TRBD1,TGTGCCAGCAACGCGAGGGGGACAGGGAGCTACGAGCAGTACTTC,CASNARGTGSYEQYF
TRBV18,.,TRBJ2-5,.,TGTGCCAGCTCACCACGGGAAGGGGCTAAAGAGACCCAGTACTTC,CASSPREGAKETQYF
TRBV4-3,few,TRBJ1-2,.,TGCGCCAGCAGCCAAGATGTCTCCTATGGCTACACCTTC,CASSQDVSYGYTF
TRBV28,.,TRBJ2-5,.,TGTGCCAGCACCAAAGAGGCACACCAAGAGACCCAGTACTTC,CASTKEAHQETQYF
TRBV5-1,.,TRBJ2-2,.,TGCGCCAGCAGCCCGCGGGCCACCGGGGAGCTGTTTTTT,CASSPRATGELFF
TRBV6-6,few,TRBJ2-1,.,TGTGCCAGCAGCCCTTCGGAAGGGGGTGAGCAGTTCTTC,CASSPSEGGEQFF
TRBV4-1,.,TRBJ1-4,.,TGCGCCAGCAGCCAATGGGCCTTGGGTGAAAAACTGTTTTTT,CASSQWALGEKLFF
TRBV5-4,.,TRBJ1-4,TRBD1,TGTGCCAGCAGCACGACAGGGGATTATAATGAAAAACTGTTTTTT,CASSTTGDYNEKLFF
TRBV18,few,TRBJ1-2,TRBD1,TGTGCCAGCTCGCCGGGACAGGGATCTGGCTACACCTTC,CASSPGQGSGYTF
TRBV5-1,few,TRBJ1-2,.,TGCGCCAGCAGCTTGTTCGCACCCCGCGATAACTATGGCTACACCTTC,CASSLFAPRDNYGYTF
TRBV7-2,.,TRBJ1-2,.,TGTGCCAGCAGCTTAAACTTGGGCGGCTACACCTTC,CASSLNLGGYTF
TRBV5-1,.,TRBJ1-6,.,TGCGCCAGCACCGGGGATCCTGGATCACCCCTCCACTTT,CASTGDPGSPLHF
TRBV5-1,few,TRBJ1-1,TRBD1,TGCGCCAGCAGCTTGGTTGGGACAGGAACCCGTTACACTGAAGCTTTCTTT,CASSLVGTGTRYTEAFF
TRBV2,few,TRBJ2-6,.,TGTGCCAGCAGTGAGCGAACGCCCCCCTCTGGGGCCAACGTCCTGACTTTC,CASSERTPPSGANVLTF
TRBV5-6,few,TRBJ2-5,TRBD2,TGTGCCAGCAGCTCGGGGAGGGACTACCAAGAGACCCAGTACTTC,CASSSGRDYQETQYF
TRBV6-1,.,TRBJ1-1,.,TGTGCCAGCAGTGAAACCTCCGGGACAGAAGCTTTCTTT,CASSETSGTEAFF
TRBV5-1,.,TRBJ1-1,.,TGCGCCAGCAGCTTGGGTCCGAGATCCACTGAAGCTTTCTTT,CASSLGPRSTEAFF
TRBV28,.,TRBJ2-1,.,TGTGCCAGCAGTCCCGGGTCGGCCCACTCCTACAATGAGCAGTTCTTC,CASSPGSAHSYNEQFF
TRBV7-2,.,TRBJ2-6,TRBD1,TGTGCCAGCAGCTCGCCTTTGACAGGGTGGTCTGGGGCCAACGTCCTGACTTTC,CASSSPLTGWSGANVLTF
TRBV18,.,TRBJ1-1,TRBD1,TGTGCCAGCTCACCCTACGAGACAGGGGGCAGAAACACTGAAGCTTTCTTT,CASSPYETGGRNTEAFF
TRBV5-4,.,TRBJ1-5,.,TGTGCCAGCAGCATTGACGGAAGCGTGGAGCCCCAGCATTTT,CASSIDGSVEPQHF
TRBV2,few,TRBJ2-2,TRBD2,TGTGCCAGCAGTTGGATCAGCGGGGGGCCCGGGGAGCTGTTTTTT,CASSWISGGPGELFF
TRBV5-1,few,TRBJ2-2,TRBD2,TGCGCCAGCAGCCCGGAACCACTAGCGGGCGGCACCGGGGAGCTGTTTTTT,CASSPEPLAGGTGELFF
TRBV6-1,few,TRBJ2-1,.,TGTGCCTCCTTGGGCAGAACCTACAATGAGCAGTTCTTC,CASLGRTYNEQFF
TRBV7-9,.,TRBJ2-6,.,TGTGCCAGCGGACCCGGGGGCTCTGGGGCCAACGTCCTGACTTTC,CASGPGGSGANVLTF
TRBV7-9,.,TRBJ2-7,.,TGTGCCAGCAGCTTGGGGGGAGGCGAGCAGTACTTC,CASSLGGGEQYF
TRBV27,few,TRBJ2-1,TRBD1,TGTGCCAGCAGTTTTACGACAGGGAGGCAGTTCTTC,CASSFTTGRQFF
TRBV2,few,TRBJ2-5,TRBD1,TGTGCCAGCAATTCTGCCGGGACAGGGGAAGAGACCCAGTACTTC,CASNSAGTGEETQYF
TRBV5-1,few,TRBJ2-1,.,TGCGCCAGCAGCTGGAGTGGGGAGCAGTTCTTC,CASSWSGEQFF
TRBV15,.,TRBJ2-6,TRBD1,TGTGCCACCAGCGGGTTTGGGACAGGGGCCTCTGGGGCCAACGTCCTGACTTTC,CATSGFGTGASGANVLTF
TRBV7-9,few,TRBJ2-3,.,TGTGCCAGCAGCTTCCCTTCCCACAGCGATACGCAGTATTTT,CASSFPSHSDTQYF
TRBV29-1,few,TRBJ2-1,.,TGCAGCGCGGAGAAGGGGGGGAACAATGAGCAGTTCTTC,CSAEKGGNNEQFF
TRBV2,.,TRBJ2-5,TRBD2,TGTGCCAGCAGTATAGAGCGGGGGGCCCAGGGGACCCAGTACTTC,CASSIERGAQGTQYF
TRBV15,.,TRBJ2-6,.,TGTGCCACCAGCAGAGTCCAGGGGGGTTTCTCTGGGGCCAACGTCCTGACTTTC,CATSRVQGGFSGANVLTF
TRBV28,.,TRBJ2-2,TRBD1,TGTGCCAGCAGTGGGGACAACAGGGGCGGGGAGCTGTTTTTT,CASSGDNRGGELFF
TRBV11-2,.,TRBJ2-5,TRBD2,TGTGCCAGCAGCTTCACAGCGGGGGCTGAGACCCAGTACTTC,CASSFTAGAETQYF
TRBV2,few,TRBJ2-6,TRBD1,TGTGCCAGCAGGAGACAGGGAGCAGTCTCTGGGGCCAACGTCCTGACTTTC,CASRRQGAVSGANVLTF
TRBV7-9,.,TRBJ1-1,TRBD1,TGTGCCAGCACCGTACAGGGGGCTAGCACTGAAGCTTTCTTT,CASTVQGASTEAFF